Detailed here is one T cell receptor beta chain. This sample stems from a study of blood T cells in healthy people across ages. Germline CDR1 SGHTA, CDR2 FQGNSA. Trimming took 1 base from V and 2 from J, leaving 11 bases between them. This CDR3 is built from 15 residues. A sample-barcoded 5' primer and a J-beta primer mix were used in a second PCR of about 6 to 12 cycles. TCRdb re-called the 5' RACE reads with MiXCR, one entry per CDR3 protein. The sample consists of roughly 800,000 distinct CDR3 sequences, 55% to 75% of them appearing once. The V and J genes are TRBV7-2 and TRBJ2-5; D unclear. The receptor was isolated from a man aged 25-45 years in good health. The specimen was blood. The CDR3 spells CASSLGGDRQETQYF. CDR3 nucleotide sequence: TGTGCCAGCAGCTTAGGGGGTGATAGACAAGAGACCCAGTACTTC.